Below, 12 T cell receptor beta chains from the same sample are listed, as sequenced in a study of T cells in Graves' hyperthyroidism and ophthalmopathy. It was RNA transcripts that yielded the amplified TCR beta CDR3 regions. Researchers ran a first-round RT-PCR on the TCR CDR3 using the HTBI primer set. TCRdb processed the multiplex PCR reads anew with MiXCR; each CDR3 protein has one entry. The sample lists 700,000 or so distinct CDR3 sequences; roughly 14% were seen once. Sequences were obtained from blood. The receptors originated from a woman in her forties or fifties with Graves' ophthalmopathy.

The table lists this clonotype with a few counts. The CDR3 sequence: CASSLFVVGWESSYNEQFF. The CDR3 DNA is TGTGCCAGCAGTTTATTCGTGGTTGGTTGGGAGAGCTCCTACAATGAGCAGTTCTTC. The V call is TRBV28, the J call TRBJ2-1; TRBD2 might be the D (5 bases). The germline CDR1 and CDR2 sequences are MDHEN and SYDVKM. V was clipped by 1 base and J by 0 bases, with 19 bases between them. The CDR3 extends over 19 amino acids.

The CDR3 spells CASGKDRNSYNEQFF. The DNA of the CDR3 is TGTGCCAGCGGGAAGGACAGAAACTCCTACAATGAGCAGTTCTTC. V gene TRBV27 combines with J gene TRBJ2-1; a weak D match, TRBD1 (6 bases). The ends were cut back, 8 bases at V and 0 bases at J, with 14 bases in the middle. The CDR3 totals 15 residues. Germline-derived CDR1 and CDR2 are MNHEY and SMNVEV (reference sequence).

This rearrangement joins TRBV10-3 to TRBJ2-2; the match to TRBD2 covers 12 bases. Germline CDR1 is ENHRY and CDR2 is SYGVKD. The CDR3 loop spans 16 amino acids. The junction had 3 bases not matched to a gene; V was cut back by 5 bases and J by 2 bases. CDR3 DNA: TGTGCCATCAGTCTAGCGGGAGGGTCCAACACCGGGGAGCTGTTTTTT. It codes for CAISLAGGSNTGELFF.

Turning to this clonotype: Since a much larger clone is just one base distant, this may be a read error. V gene TRBV14 combines with J gene TRBJ2-7, with TRBD2 matching over 9 bases. Germline V gene sequence: CDR1 SGHDN, CDR2 FVKESK. With 1 base clipped from V and 6 bases from J, the junction kept 10 bases outside the gene matches. The CDR3 length is 16 residues. The CDR3, as DNA: TGTGCCAGCAGCCAAGGACCAGCGGGAGGCGTCACCGAGCAGTACTTC. Protein product: CASSQGPAGGVTEQYF.

This clonotype was observed at least ten times. The V and J genes are TRBV28 and TRBJ2-1, with unresolved D. Per the germline V gene, CDR1 is MDHEN and CDR2 is SYDVKM. V lost 3 bases, J lost 10 bases, and 10 bases lay in between. The CDR3 sequence is 12 residues long. CDR3 loop: CASSLANGEQFF. CDR3 DNA sequence: TGTGCCAGCAGTTTGGCTAACGGGGAGCAGTTCTTC.

This clonotype has a count of ten or more. The CDR3 DNA sequence: TGTGCCAGAGAAGGACCGAGGTTAAATGAGCAGTTCTTC. This translates into CAREGPRLNEQFF. This chain uses TRBV30 with TRBJ2-1; D unclear. The CDR3 extends over 13 amino acids. The V end was cut by 8 bases, the J end by 7 bases, with 18 bases between. Germline CDR1 reads GTSNPN; CDR2 reads SVGIG (reference sequence).

This clonotype was counted many times. The V call is TRBV20-1, the J call TRBJ2-2, with 10 bases identical to TRBD2. The J segment lost 2 bases and the V segment lost 5 bases, leaving 5 bases of the junction unmatched. The length of the CDR3 is 15 residues. From germline, CDR1 is DFQATT and CDR2 SNEGSKA (reference sequence). This CDR3 reads CSAARLAGNTGELFF. The CDR3 nucleotides are TGCAGTGCTGCTAGACTAGCGGGTAACACCGGGGAGCTGTTTTTT.

A remark on this clonotype: The germline gene is not matched at one end of the junction; a read error may be the cause. CDR3 residues: CAGSYSIIPGQGSYEQYF. CDR3 nucleotide sequence: TGTGCCGGCAGTTACTCGATTATTCCGGGACAGGGGTCCTACGAGCAGTACTTC. This rearrangement joins TRBV6-6 to TRBJ2-7; 10 positions match TRBD1. This CDR3 is built from 18 residues. Germline V gene lookup returns CDR1 MNHNY and CDR2 SVGAGI (reference sequence).

This clonotype has ten or more counts. This chain links TRBV5-1 with TRBJ2-3; D might be TRBD2 (5 bases). V lost 1 base and J lost 2, with 11 bases in between. The CDR3 loop spans 15 amino acids. The V gene's germline CDR1 is SGHRS and CDR2 YFSETQ. In DNA form, the CDR3 reads TGCGCCAGCAGCTTGATCGGGGTTTACACAGATACGCAGTATTTT. Its translation is CASSLIGVYTDTQYF.

This clonotype was counted ten times or more. The chain couples TRBV9 to TRBJ2-2; weak D call: TRBD2 (6 bases). CDR3 length equals 16 residues. Germline CDR1 and CDR2: SGDLS and YYNGEE. The V gene lost 4 bases and the J gene lost 8 bases, with 21 bases spanning the gap. The CDR3 protein is CASSPRTGIRGGELFF. The CDR3 DNA is TGTGCCAGCAGCCCCCGGACCGGGATTCGGGGGGGGGAGCTGTTTTTT.

In this sample, this clonotype turned up many times. The chain recombines TRBV7-3 with TRBJ2-2; D might be TRBD2 (5 bases). The germline V and J ends were trimmed by 0 bases and 8 bases, with 7 bases remaining between them. CDR1 and CDR2 (germline): SGHTA, FQGTGA. CDR3 length: 13 amino acids. The CDR3 region has the DNA TGTGCCAGCAGCTTAACGGGAGAAGGGGAGCTGTTTTTT. This codes for CASSLTGEGELFF.

This clonotype was found a few times. This chain joins TRBV7-9 and TRBJ2-2; D gene uncertain. CDR1 SEHNR and CDR2 FQNEAQ come from the germline V gene (reference sequence). V lost 5 bases, J lost 1 base, and 8 bases lay in between. The CDR3 runs to 14 residues. DNA of the CDR3: TGTGCCAGCAGCCTTACTATGAACACCGGGGAGCTGTTTTTT. Amino acids: CASSLTMNTGELFF. Together with reference TRBV7-9 and TRBJ2-2, the CDR3 gives the full variable domain: DTGVSQNPRHKITKRGQNVTFRCDPISEHNRLYWYRQTLGQGPEFLTYFQNEAQLEKSRLLSDRFSAERPKGSFSTLEIQRTEQGDSAMYLCASSLTMNTGELFFGEGSRLTVL.